This TCR beta chain was profiled in a study of identical twins. In its sample, this clonotype was seen a few times. Its target is not known. The CDR3 loop spans 15 amino acids. With 3 bases clipped from V and 4 bases from J, the junction kept 8 bases outside the gene matches. CDR1 and CDR2 (germline): DFQATT, SNEGSKA (reference sequence). One entry per CDR3 protein, called by TCRdb with MiXCR from the 5' RACE reads. Found here are nearly 650,000 distinct CDR3 sequences, just over 7% of them singletons; the top ten hold roughly 1.6%. General study findings and limits: Zero-insertion analyses were open to partial confounding by invariant MAIT and iNKT cells. Without tracking the same donors, conclusions rested on cross-sectional statistical analysis.

These same data were also listed under a study on yellow fever vaccine responses in identical twins. As that report states: Twins' vaccine T cell response reportedly seemed partly convergent, partly personalized.

This TCR was recovered from a woman aged 18-30 years in good health. This chain links TRBV20-1 with TRBJ2-7; 11 bases are a match to TRBD2. The sequencing sample was made of PBMCs. CDR3 in DNA: TGCAGTGCTAGTACTACTAGCGGGAGAGATTACGAGCAGTACTTC. This sequence encodes CSASTTSGRDYEQYF.